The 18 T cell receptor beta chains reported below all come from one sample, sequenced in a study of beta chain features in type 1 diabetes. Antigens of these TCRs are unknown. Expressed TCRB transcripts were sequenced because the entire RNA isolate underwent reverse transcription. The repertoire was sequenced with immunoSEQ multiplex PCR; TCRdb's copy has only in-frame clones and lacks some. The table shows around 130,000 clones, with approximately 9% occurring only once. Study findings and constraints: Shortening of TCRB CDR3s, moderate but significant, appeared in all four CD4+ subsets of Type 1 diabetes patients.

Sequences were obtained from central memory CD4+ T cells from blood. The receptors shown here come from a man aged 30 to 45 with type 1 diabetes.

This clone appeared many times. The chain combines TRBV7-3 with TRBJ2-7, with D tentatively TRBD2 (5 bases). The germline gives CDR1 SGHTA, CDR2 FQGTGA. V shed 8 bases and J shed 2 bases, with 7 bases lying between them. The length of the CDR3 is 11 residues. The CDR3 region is CASSSPYEQYF. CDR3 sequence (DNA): TGTGCCAGCTCTAGCCCCTACGAGCAGTACTTC.

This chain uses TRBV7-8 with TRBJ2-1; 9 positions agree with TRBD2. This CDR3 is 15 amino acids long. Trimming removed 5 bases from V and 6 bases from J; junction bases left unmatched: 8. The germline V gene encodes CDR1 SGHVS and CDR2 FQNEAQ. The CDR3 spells CASSAAGTSRNEQFF. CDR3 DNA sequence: TGTGCCAGCAGCGCTGCCGGGACTAGCCGCAATGAGCAGTTCTTC.

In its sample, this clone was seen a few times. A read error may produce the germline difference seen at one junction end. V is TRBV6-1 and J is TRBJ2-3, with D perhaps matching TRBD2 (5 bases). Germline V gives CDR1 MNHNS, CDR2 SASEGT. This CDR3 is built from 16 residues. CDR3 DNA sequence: TGTGCCATCAGTGATACCAGGACCGGGGGCACAGATACGCAGTATTTT. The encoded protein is CAISDTRTGGTDTQYF.

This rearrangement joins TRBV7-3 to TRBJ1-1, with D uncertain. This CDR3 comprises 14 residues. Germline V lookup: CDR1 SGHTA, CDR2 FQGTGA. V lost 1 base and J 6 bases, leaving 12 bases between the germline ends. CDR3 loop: CASSLNPGWAEAFF. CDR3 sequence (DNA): TGTGCCAGCAGCTTAAATCCGGGTTGGGCTGAAGCTTTCTTT.

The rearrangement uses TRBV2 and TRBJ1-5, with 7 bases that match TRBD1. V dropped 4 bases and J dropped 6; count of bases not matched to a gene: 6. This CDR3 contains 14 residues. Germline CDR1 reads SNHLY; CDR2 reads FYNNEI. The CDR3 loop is CASSADREVQPQHF. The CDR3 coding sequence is TGTGCCAGCAGTGCCGACAGGGAGGTTCAGCCCCAGCATTTT.

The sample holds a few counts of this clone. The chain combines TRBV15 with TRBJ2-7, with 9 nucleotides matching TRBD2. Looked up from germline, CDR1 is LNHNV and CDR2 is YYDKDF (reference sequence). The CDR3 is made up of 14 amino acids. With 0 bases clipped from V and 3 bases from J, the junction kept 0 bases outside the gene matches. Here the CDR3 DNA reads TGTGCCACCAGCAGAGATAGCGGGGGCTACGAGCAGTACTTC. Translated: CATSRDSGGYEQYF. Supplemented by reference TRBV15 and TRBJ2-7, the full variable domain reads DAMVIQNPRYQVTQFGKPVTLSCSQTLNHNVMYWYQQKSSQAPKLLFHYYDKDFNNEADTPDNFQSRRPNTSFCFLDIRSPGLGDTAMYLCATSRDSGGYEQYFGPGTRLTVT.

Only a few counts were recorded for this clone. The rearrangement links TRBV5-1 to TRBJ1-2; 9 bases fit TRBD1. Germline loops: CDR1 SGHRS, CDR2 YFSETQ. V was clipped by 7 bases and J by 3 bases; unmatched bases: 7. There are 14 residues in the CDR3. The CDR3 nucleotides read TGCGCCAGCGGCGACCGGGACAGGGACTATGGCTACACCTTC. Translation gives CASGDRDRDYGYTF.

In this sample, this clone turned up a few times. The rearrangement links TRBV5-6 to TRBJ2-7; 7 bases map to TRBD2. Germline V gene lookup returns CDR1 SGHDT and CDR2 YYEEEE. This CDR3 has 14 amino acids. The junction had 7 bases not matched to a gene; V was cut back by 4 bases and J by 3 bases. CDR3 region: CASSRGDSVYEQYF. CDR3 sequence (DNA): TGTGCCAGCAGCCGGGGGGACTCGGTCTACGAGCAGTACTTC.

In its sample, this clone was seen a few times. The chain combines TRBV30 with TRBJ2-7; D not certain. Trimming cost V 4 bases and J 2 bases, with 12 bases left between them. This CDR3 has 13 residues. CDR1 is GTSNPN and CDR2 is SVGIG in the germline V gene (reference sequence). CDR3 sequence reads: CAWTRGLAYEQYF. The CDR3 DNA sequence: TGTGCCTGGACGCGCGGCTTAGCCTACGAGCAGTACTTC.

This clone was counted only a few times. This chain's CDR3 is CASRAGDRRGQYF. CDR3 nucleotide sequence: TGTGCCAGCAGGGCAGGGGATCGACGGGGGCAGTACTTC. The chain joins TRBV11-2 to TRBJ2-7, with D perhaps matching TRBD1 (6 bases). Germline assignment: CDR1 SGHAT and CDR2 FQNNGV. Trimming removed 6 bases at V and 9 bases at J, with 18 bases between. CDR3 length: 13 residues.

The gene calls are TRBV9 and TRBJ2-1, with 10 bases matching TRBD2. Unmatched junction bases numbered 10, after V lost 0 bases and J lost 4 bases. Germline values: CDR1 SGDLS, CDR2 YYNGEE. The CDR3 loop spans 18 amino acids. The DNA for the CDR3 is TGTGCCAGCAGCGTAGGGTCTAGCGGGGGAGTTGGGTACAATGAGCAGTTCTTC. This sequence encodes CASSVGSSGGVGYNEQFF.

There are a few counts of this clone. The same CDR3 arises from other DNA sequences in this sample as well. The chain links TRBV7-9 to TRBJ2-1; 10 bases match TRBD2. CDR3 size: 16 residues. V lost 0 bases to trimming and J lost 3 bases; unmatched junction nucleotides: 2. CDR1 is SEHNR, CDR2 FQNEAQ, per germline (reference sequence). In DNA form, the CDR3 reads TGTGCCAGCAGCTTAGCTCTAGCGGGGGTCTACAATGAGCAGTTCTTC. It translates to CASSLALAGVYNEQFF.

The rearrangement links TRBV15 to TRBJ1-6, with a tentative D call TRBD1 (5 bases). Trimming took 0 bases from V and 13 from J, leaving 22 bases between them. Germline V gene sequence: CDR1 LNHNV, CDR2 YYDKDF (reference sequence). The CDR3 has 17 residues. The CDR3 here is CATSREPLGRALDPLHF. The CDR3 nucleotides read TGTGCCACCAGCAGAGAACCTTTGGGCAGGGCTTTGGATCCCCTCCACTTT.

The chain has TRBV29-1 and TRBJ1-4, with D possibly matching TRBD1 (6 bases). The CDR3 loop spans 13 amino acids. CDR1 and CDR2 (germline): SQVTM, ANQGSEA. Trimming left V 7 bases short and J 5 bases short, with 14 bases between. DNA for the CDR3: TGCAGCGCCTCACAGGGTAGGAATGAAAAACTGTTTTTT. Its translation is CSASQGRNEKLFF.

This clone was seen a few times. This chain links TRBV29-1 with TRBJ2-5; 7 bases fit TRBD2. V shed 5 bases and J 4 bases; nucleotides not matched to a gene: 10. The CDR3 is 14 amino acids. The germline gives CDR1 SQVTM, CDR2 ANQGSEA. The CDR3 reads CSVQDPGGLETQYF. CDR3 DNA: TGCAGCGTTCAGGACCCGGGGGGATTAGAGACCCAGTACTTC.

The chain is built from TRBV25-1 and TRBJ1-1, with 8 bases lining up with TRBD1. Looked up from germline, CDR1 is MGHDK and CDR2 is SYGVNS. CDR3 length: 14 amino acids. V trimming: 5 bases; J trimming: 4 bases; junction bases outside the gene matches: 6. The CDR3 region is CASSPGGSGTEAFF. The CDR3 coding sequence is TGTGCCAGCAGTCCAGGGGGCTCCGGCACTGAAGCTTTCTTT.

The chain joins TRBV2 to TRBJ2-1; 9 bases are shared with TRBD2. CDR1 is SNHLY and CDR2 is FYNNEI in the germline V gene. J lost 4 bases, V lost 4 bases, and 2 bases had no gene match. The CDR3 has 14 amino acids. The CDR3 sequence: CASSGLAAYNEQFF. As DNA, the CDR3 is TGTGCCAGCAGTGGACTAGCGGCTTACAATGAGCAGTTCTTC. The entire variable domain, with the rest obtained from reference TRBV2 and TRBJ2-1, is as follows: EPEVTQTPSHQVTQMGQEVILRCVPISNHLYFYWYRQILGQKVEFLVSFYNNEISEKSEIFDDQFSVERPDGSNFTLKIRSTKLEDSAMYFCASSGLAAYNEQFFGPGTRLTVL.

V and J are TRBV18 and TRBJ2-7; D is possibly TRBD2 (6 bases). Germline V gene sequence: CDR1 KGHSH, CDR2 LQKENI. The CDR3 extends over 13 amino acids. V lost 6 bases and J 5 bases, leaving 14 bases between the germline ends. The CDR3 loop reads CASSPRGTHEQYF. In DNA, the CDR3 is TGTGCCAGCTCGCCCCGGGGGACGCACGAGCAGTACTTC.